What follows are 24 T cell receptor beta chains derived from one specimen sequenced in a study of shared clonotypes between healthy human individuals. TCRdb keeps only in-frame clones here, not all; method: immunoSEQ multiplex PCR. The data show some 450,000 clones, roughly 80% seen once. Sequencing was done on a sample of PBMCs. These receptors were obtained from a woman aged 40 to 50 in good health. Some clones in this sample may be carry-over from other donors' samples.

The rearrangement uses TRBV27 and TRBJ2-2; no reliable D call. Germline assignment: CDR1 MNHEY and CDR2 SMNVEV (reference sequence). With 2 bases removed from V and 5 bases from J, the gap between germline ends came to 0 bases. The CDR3 consists of 11 residues. The CDR3 loop is CASSLTGELFF. The CDR3 bases are TGTGCCAGCAGTTTAACCGGGGAGCTGTTTTTT.

This clone has only one observation. V usage is TRBV10-1 and J usage is TRBJ1-3; the D is unclear. This CDR3 region has 16 residues. V lost 0 bases and J 0 bases, leaving 9 bases between the germline ends. The germline V gene encodes CDR1 WNHNN and CDR2 SYGVQD (reference sequence). The CDR3 loop is CASSESGRNSGNTIYF. CDR3 DNA sequence: TGCGCCAGCAGTGAGTCGGGTCGAAACTCTGGAAACACCATATATTTT.

A note on this clone: A far more abundant clone sits one base away, making this likely a read error. This chain connects TRBV30 to TRBJ2-7; no clear D gene. V gave up 5 bases and J gave up 2 bases, with 7 bases separating them. Germline V lookup: CDR1 GTSNPN, CDR2 SVGIG (reference sequence). The CDR3 is 11 residues long. The CDR3 protein is CAWGGTYEQYF. The CDR3 DNA reads as TGTGCCTGGGGTGGCACCTACGAGCAGTACTTC.

Of note for this clone: With only one base between it and a far larger clone, this is likely a read error. The V gene is TRBV10-2, the J gene TRBJ2-7; TRBD2 aligns across 10 bases. The CDR3 runs 15 residues. From germline, CDR1 is WSHSY and CDR2 SAAADI. The CDR3 region has the DNA TGCGCCAGCGGTGACTTAGCGGGAGGCCGTCGGGAGCAGTACTTC. Protein sequence: CASGDLAGGRREQYF.

This sequence joins TRBV7-3 and TRBJ2-7; 10 bases align to TRBD1. CDR3 length: 13 residues. V trimming: 5 bases; J trimming: 6 bases; junction bases outside the gene matches: 4. The germline V gene encodes CDR1 SGHTA and CDR2 FQGTGA. The CDR3 loop reads CASSIGTGAEQYF. DNA of the CDR3: TGTGCCAGCAGCATCGGGACAGGGGCCGAGCAGTACTTC.

The chain is built from TRBV6-5 and TRBJ2-3; TRBD2 agrees at 8 bases. The junction had 7 bases not matched to a gene; V was cut back by 6 bases and J by 5 bases. The CDR3 has 14 amino acids. CDR1 MNHEY and CDR2 SVGAGI come from the germline V gene. CDR3 loop: CASRVAGGRDTQYF. In DNA, the CDR3 is TGTGCCAGCAGGGTGGCGGGAGGAAGAGATACGCAGTATTTT.

The CDR3 DNA follows: TGTGCCAGCAGCCAACGGGAGGGAGGGGATCAGCCCCAGCATTTT. Translation gives CASSQREGGDQPQHF. This chain links TRBV4-2 with TRBJ1-5, with D possibly TRBD1 on 5 matching bases. The V end lost 2 bases, the J end lost 5 bases, and 13 bases lay between the germline ends. CDR3 length: 15 residues. Germline lookup yields CDR1 LGHNA and CDR2 YNFKEQ.

The rearrangement joins TRBV7-2 to TRBJ2-1; 15 bases fit TRBD2. CDR1 and CDR2 from the germline V gene are SGHTA and FQGNSA. V lost 5 bases and J lost 4; bases outside the gene matches: 3. This CDR3 comprises 16 residues. CDR3 sequence: CASSHGLAGGYNEQFF. CDR3 nucleotide sequence: TGTGCCAGCAGCCACGGACTAGCGGGAGGGTACAATGAGCAGTTCTTC.

V and J are TRBV30 and TRBJ2-5; D gene unclear. The CDR3 is made up of 11 amino acids. Germline assignment: CDR1 GTSNPN and CDR2 SVGIG (reference sequence). Trimming took 1 base from V and 4 from J, leaving 4 bases between them. Here the CDR3 reads CAWSESETQYF. CDR3 in DNA: TGTGCCTGGAGTGAATCAGAGACCCAGTACTTC.

The rearrangement uses TRBV4-1 and TRBJ1-5, with D possibly TRBD1 on 6 matching bases. The V end lost 2 bases, the J end lost 1 base, and 12 bases lay between the germline ends. This CDR3 is 16 amino acids long. Germline CDR1 is MGHRA and CDR2 is YSYEKL. The CDR3 coding sequence is TGCGCCAGCAGCCAACGACAGGTCCTAAGCAATCAGCCCCAGCATTTT. This codes for CASSQRQVLSNQPQHF.

J is TRBJ2-7 and V is TRBV4-1, with D hard to call. The end of the DNA is better explained by TRBJ2-1, so the J call may be wrong. CDR1 is MGHRA, CDR2 YSYEKL, per germline. The CDR3 contains 15 residues. CDR3 amino acids: CASSQVRTTRLQQFF. The CDR3, as DNA: TGCGCCAGCAGCCAAGTGAGAACGACCCGTCTTCAGCAGTTCTTC.

The chain recombines TRBV4-1 with TRBJ1-2; a possible D gene is TRBD1 (5 bases). The CDR3 has 14 residues. Deletions cut 0 bases from V and 2 bases from J, with 7 bases between. The V gene's germline CDR1 is MGHRA and CDR2 YSYEKL. CDR3 residues: CASSQDEGNYGYTF. CDR3 coding DNA: TGCGCCAGCAGCCAAGACGAGGGGAACTATGGCTACACCTTC.

This chain connects TRBV7-8 to TRBJ2-7; D is possibly TRBD2 (7 bases). Trimming stripped 1 base from V and 2 bases from J, with 12 bases between. From germline, CDR1 is SGHVS and CDR2 FQNEAQ. This CDR3 comprises 15 residues. Written as DNA, the CDR3 is TGTGCCAGCAGCTTAGAGGGGGACTACCCCTACGAGCAGTACTTC. Translation gives CASSLEGDYPYEQYF.

This chain links TRBV27 with TRBJ1-5; 8 bases fit TRBD1. Trimming removed 5 bases from V and 7 bases from J; junction bases left unmatched: 19. This CDR3 region has 18 residues. The germline V gene has CDR1 MNHEY and CDR2 SMNVEV (reference sequence). In nucleotides, the CDR3 is TGTGCCAGCAGTCCTTACCCCTGGACAGGGACAATAGCACAGCCCCAGCATTTT. Protein sequence: CASSPYPWTGTIAQPQHF.

The chain is built from TRBV2 and TRBJ2-7; 9 positions agree with TRBD1. J was trimmed by 9 bases and V by 5 bases; bases with no gene match: 5. This CDR3 contains 12 residues. Germline lookup yields CDR1 SNHLY and CDR2 FYNNEI. The chain's CDR3 is CASSWDREGQYF. In nucleotides, the CDR3 is TGTGCCAGCAGTTGGGACAGGGAGGGGCAGTACTTC.

This clone was seen a single time. CDR3 in amino acids: CASRSTGGANTEAFF. DNA of the CDR3: TGCGCCAGCCGTTCGACAGGGGGGGCAAACACTGAAGCTTTCTTT. The rearrangement links TRBV5-1 to TRBJ1-1, with 9 bases matching TRBD1. The CDR3 loop spans 15 amino acids. From germline, CDR1 is SGHRS and CDR2 YFSETQ. With V trimmed by 7 bases and J by 2 bases, 9 bases remained unmatched. Full variable domain (remainder filled in from reference TRBV5-1 and TRBJ1-1): KAGVTQTPRYLIKTRGQQVTLSCSPISGHRSVSWYQQTPGQGLQFLFEYFSETQRNKGNFPGRFSGRQFSNSRSEMNVSTLELGDSALYLCASRSTGGANTEAFFGQGTRLTVV.

Worth noting for this clone: This may arise from a read error, as a much more abundant clone is one base away. The chain uses TRBV5-6 and TRBJ2-1; no reliable D call. The length of the CDR3 is 17 residues. Germline lookup yields CDR1 SGHDT and CDR2 YYEEEE. CDR3 coding DNA: TGTGCCAGCAGCGGAAACCCCGACCCGAGCTCCCACAATGAGCAGTTCTTC. Its translation: CASSGNPDPSSHNEQFF.

Written as DNA, the CDR3 is TGTGCCAGTAGTACGGGGGACATTAATGAAAAACTGTTTTTT. This gives the protein CASSTGDINEKLFF. The genes are TRBV19 and TRBJ1-4; TRBD1 is a possible D gene (6 bases). The CDR3 sequence is 14 residues long. CDR1 and CDR2 (germline): LNHDA, SQIVND (reference sequence). V shed 4 bases and J shed 4 bases, with 10 bases lying between them.

V gene TRBV19 combines with J gene TRBJ2-4; TRBD2 is a possible D gene (6 bases). The CDR3 consists of 15 residues. CDR1 is LNHDA, CDR2 SQIVND, per germline (reference sequence). The germline V and J ends were trimmed by 1 base and 5 bases, with 12 bases remaining between them. The CDR3 reads CASSIARERENIQYF. DNA of the CDR3: TGTGCCAGTAGTATAGCCCGGGAGAGGGAAAACATTCAGTACTTC.

The chain joins TRBV5-1 to TRBJ2-7; D call uncertain. V gave up 2 bases and J gave up 0 bases, with 9 bases separating them. CDR1 SGHRS and CDR2 YFSETQ come from the germline V gene. The CDR3 has 14 residues. The CDR3 region is CASSFSEPSYEQYF. As DNA, the CDR3 is TGCGCCAGCAGCTTTTCGGAACCCTCCTACGAGCAGTACTTC.

This chain uses TRBV5-1 with TRBJ2-1, with TRBD1 as a possible D gene (6 bases). The V and J ends lost 4 bases and 9 bases respectively, with 23 bases between them. The CDR3 totals 16 residues. Germline-derived CDR1 and CDR2 are SGHRS and YFSETQ. Written as DNA, the CDR3 is TGCGCCAGCAGCGCCCGCCCGGGACAAATGGAGAGTGAGCAGTTCTTC. Its translation: CASSARPGQMESEQFF.

The rearrangement links TRBV11-2 to TRBJ1-1, with 8 bases aligning to TRBD1. The CDR3 spans 14 residues. Germline V gene sequence: CDR1 SGHAT, CDR2 FQNNGV. J was trimmed by 0 bases and V by 4 bases; bases with no gene match: 1. The CDR3 DNA follows: TGTGCCAGCAGCTCGGACAGGGTGAACACTGAAGCTTTCTTT. Translating it yields CASSSDRVNTEAFF.

V gene TRBV19 combines with J gene TRBJ1-5; D not certain. The CDR3 length is 12 residues. Per germline, CDR1 LNHDA and CDR2 SQIVND (reference sequence). V lost 6 bases, J lost 3 bases, and 6 bases lay in between. In nucleotides, the CDR3 is TGTGCCAGTAGCAGTTACAATCAGCCCCAGCATTTT. It encodes CASSSYNQPQHF.

About this clone: A far larger clone is one base from this, pointing to a likely read error. The chain recombines TRBV29-1 with TRBJ1-4, with D tentatively TRBD1 (5 bases). Germline CDR1 and CDR2: SQVTM and ANQGSEA. This CDR3 comprises 13 residues. Between the trimmed V and J ends, which lost 3 bases and 2 bases, there was a span of 7 bases. The CDR3 DNA follows: TGCAGCGTTGAGGACAAGACTAATGAAAAACTGTTTTTT. The encoded protein is CSVEDKTNEKLFF.